The 5 T cell receptor beta chains below were found in one sample sequenced in a study of shared clonotypes between healthy human individuals. Sequencing was performed with immunoSEQ multiplex PCR; in TCRdb, only in-frame clones are kept and a portion is missing. The table shows around 750,000 clones, with around 74% occurring only once. The material sequenced was memory CD4+ T cells sorted from blood. The subset: CD45RA-negative fraction. The receptors here all came from a woman in her 30s in good health.

The rearrangement joins TRBV2 to TRBJ2-2; TRBD1 matches at 7 bases. With 10 bases clipped from V and 2 bases from J, the junction kept 7 bases outside the gene matches. This CDR3 region has 14 residues. The germline CDR1 and CDR2 sequences are SNHLY and FYNNEI. The CDR3 here is CATSGTENTGELFF. In DNA form, the CDR3 reads TGTGCCACCTCCGGGACAGAAAACACCGGGGAGCTGTTTTTT.

This chain uses TRBV28 with TRBJ1-5; 12 nucleotides agree with TRBD1. J gave up 6 bases and V 7 bases, and 7 bases lay outside the gene matches. CDR1 and CDR2 (germline): MDHEN, SYDVKM. The CDR3 consists of 15 residues. The CDR3 nucleotides read TGTGCCAGCACCTGGGGACAGGGGGCTGGTCAGCCCCAGCATTTT. It is translated as CASTWGQGAGQPQHF.

The chain is built from TRBV4-2 and TRBJ1-2; D is undetermined. Germline CDR1 is LGHNA and CDR2 is YNFKEQ. The CDR3 extends over 14 amino acids. The V and J ends lost 0 bases and 2 bases respectively, with 7 bases between them. The DNA of the CDR3 is TGTGCCAGCAGCCAAGATCAGCGGAACTATGGCTACACCTTC. Amino acid sequence: CASSQDQRNYGYTF.

V is TRBV4-2 and J is TRBJ2-1; no clear D gene. The CDR3 is made up of 14 amino acids. CDR1 and CDR2 from the germline V gene are LGHNA and YNFKEQ. Trimming cost V 4 bases and J 7 bases, with 14 bases left between them. CDR3 DNA sequence: TGTGCCAGCAGCCCCACCAGGCAAGGTAATGAGCAGTTCTTC. It encodes CASSPTRQGNEQFF.

V usage is TRBV2 and J usage is TRBJ1-1, with TRBD1 matching 12 bases. The germline V gene encodes CDR1 SNHLY and CDR2 FYNNEI. The trim removed 2 bases at V and 4 bases at J, leaving 11 bases unmatched. This CDR3 contains 18 residues. The CDR3 region is CASSESLDRDRGLTEAFF. The CDR3 DNA follows: TGTGCCAGCAGTGAATCACTCGACCGGGACAGGGGGCTCACTGAAGCTTTCTTT.